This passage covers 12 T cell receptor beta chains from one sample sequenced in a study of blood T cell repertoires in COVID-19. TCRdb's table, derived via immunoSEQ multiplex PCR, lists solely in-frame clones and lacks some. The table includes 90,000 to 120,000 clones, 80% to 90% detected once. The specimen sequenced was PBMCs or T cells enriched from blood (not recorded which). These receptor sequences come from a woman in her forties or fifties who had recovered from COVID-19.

The CDR3, as DNA: TGTGCCAGCAGTTTCCGCCAAGAGACCCAGTACTTC. Its protein product is CASSFRQETQYF. This sequence joins TRBV12-3 or TRBV12-4 and TRBJ2-5; D gene ambiguous. V lost 3 bases and J lost 1, with 3 bases in between. The CDR3 is 12 amino acids.

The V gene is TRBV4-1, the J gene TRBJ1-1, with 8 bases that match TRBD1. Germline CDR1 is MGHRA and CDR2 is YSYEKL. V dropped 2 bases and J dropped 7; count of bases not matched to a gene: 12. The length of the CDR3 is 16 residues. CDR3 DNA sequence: TGCGCCAGCAGCCAATTCCATTCTCCGGGACAGGATGAAGCTTTCTTT. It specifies CASSQFHSPGQDEAFF.

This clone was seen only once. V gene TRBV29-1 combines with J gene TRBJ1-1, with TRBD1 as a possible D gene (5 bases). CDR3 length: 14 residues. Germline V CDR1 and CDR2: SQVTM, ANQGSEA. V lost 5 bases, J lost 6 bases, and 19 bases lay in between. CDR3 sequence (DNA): TGCAGCGTTCGCATTCGGGACTTTTTCTCTGAAGCTTTCTTT. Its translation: CSVRIRDFFSEAFF. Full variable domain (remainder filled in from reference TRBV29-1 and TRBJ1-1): SAVISQKPSRDICQRGTSLTIQCQVDSQVTMMFWYRQQPGQSLTLIATANQGSEATYESGFVIDKFPISRPNLTFSTLTVSNMSPEDSSIYLCSVRIRDFFSEAFFGQGTRLTVV.

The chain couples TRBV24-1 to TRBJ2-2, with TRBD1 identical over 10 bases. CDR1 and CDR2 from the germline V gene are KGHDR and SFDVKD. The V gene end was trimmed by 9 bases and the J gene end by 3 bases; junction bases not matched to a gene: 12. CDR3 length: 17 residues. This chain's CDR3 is CATAGRQGAWDTGELFF. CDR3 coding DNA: TGTGCCACCGCGGGTCGACAGGGGGCATGGGACACCGGGGAGCTGTTTTTT.

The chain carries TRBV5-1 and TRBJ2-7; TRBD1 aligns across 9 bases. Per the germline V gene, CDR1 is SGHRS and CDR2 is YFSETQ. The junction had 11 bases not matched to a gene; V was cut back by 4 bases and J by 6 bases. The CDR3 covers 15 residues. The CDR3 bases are TGCGCCAGCAGCCAAGGGGACAGGGATTTAGTCGAGCAGTACTTC. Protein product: CASSQGDRDLVEQYF. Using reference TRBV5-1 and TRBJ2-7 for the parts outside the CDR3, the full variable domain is KAGVTQTPRYLIKTRGQQVTLSCSPISGHRSVSWYQQTPGQGLQFLFEYFSETQRNKGNFPGRFSGRQFSNSRSEMNVSTLELGDSALYLCASSQGDRDLVEQYFGPGTRLTVT.

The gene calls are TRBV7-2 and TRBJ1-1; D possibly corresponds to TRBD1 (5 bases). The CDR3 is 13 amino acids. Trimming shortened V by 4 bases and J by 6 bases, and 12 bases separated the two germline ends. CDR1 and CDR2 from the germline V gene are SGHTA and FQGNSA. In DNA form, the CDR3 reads TGTGCCAGCAGCTCCCCCCGGGGGGCTGAAGCTTTCTTT. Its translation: CASSSPRGAEAFF.

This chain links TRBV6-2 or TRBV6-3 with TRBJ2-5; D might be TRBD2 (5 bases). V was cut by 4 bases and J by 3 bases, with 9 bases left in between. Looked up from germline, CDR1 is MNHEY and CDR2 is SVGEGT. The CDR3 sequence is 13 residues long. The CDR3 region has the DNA TGTGCCAGCAGTTTGAACGGGAAAGAGACCCAGTACTTC. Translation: CASSLNGKETQYF.

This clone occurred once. The CDR3 bases are TGCGCCAGCAGAGGGGGGGTAGACGTCACCTACGAGCAGTACTTC. Its protein is CASRGGVDVTYEQYF. This chain joins TRBV5-1 and TRBJ2-7, with TRBD2 as a possible D gene (7 bases). This CDR3 spans 15 amino acids. V lost 5 bases, J lost 2 bases, and 17 bases lay in between. The V gene's germline CDR1 is SGHRS and CDR2 YFSETQ. Together with reference TRBV5-1 and TRBJ2-7, the CDR3 gives the full variable domain: KAGVTQTPRYLIKTRGQQVTLSCSPISGHRSVSWYQQTPGQGLQFLFEYFSETQRNKGNFPGRFSGRQFSNSRSEMNVSTLELGDSALYLCASRGGVDVTYEQYFGPGTRLTVT.

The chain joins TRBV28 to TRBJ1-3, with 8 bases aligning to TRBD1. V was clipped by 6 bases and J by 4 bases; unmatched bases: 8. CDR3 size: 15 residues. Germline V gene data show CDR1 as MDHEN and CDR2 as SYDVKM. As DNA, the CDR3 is TGTGCCAGCAGGCGTAGGACAGGGACGGGAAACACCATATATTTT. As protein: CASRRRTGTGNTIYF.

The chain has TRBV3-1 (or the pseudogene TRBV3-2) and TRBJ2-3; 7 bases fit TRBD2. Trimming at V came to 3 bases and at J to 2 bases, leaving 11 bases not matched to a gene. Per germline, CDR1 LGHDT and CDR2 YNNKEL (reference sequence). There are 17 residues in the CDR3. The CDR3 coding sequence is TGTGCCAGCAGCCAGCCGAGAGCGGGGAGTCCCACAGATACGCAGTATTTT. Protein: CASSQPRAGSPTDTQYF.

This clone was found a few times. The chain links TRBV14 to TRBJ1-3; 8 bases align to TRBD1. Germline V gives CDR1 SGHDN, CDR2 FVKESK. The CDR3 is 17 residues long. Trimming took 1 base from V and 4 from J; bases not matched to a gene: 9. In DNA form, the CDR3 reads TGTGCCAGCAGCCAAGTAGAAGGACAGGGAGCGGGAAACACCATATATTTT. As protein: CASSQVEGQGAGNTIYF.

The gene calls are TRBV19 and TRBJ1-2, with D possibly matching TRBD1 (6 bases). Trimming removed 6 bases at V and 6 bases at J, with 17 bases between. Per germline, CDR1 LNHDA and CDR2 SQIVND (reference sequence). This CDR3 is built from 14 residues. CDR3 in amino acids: CASRQQGYLDGYTF. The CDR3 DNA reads TGTGCCAGTAGGCAACAGGGATACCTGGATGGCTACACCTTC.